The rows below give T cell receptor beta chains drawn from one sample of a study of cytomegalovirus exposure and HLA in healthy donors. The table came from immunoSEQ multiplex PCR; TCRdb's copy has only in-frame clones and leaves some out. The repertoire holds 180,000 or so clones, with roughly 80% as singletons. Sequencing was done on a sample of PBMCs. The source is a woman aged 45-59 years in good health and CMV-seropositive. Each CDR3 is given with its conserved first and last residue. Fields, in order: J gene, clone size, D gene, V gene, CDR3 DNA, CDR3 protein. A D gene is named only where the DNA matches it firmly. Clone size, where shown, is once, few, many, or a class for clones that have expanded.

j_call: TRBJ2-6; clone_size: .; d_call: .; v_call: TRBV27; cdr3_nt: TGTGCCAGCAGTTTAAGTAGCTCTGGGGCCAACGTCCTGACTTTT; cdr3_aa: CASSLSSSGANVLTF
j_call: TRBJ2-7; clone_size: .; d_call: TRBD2; v_call: TRBV6-1; cdr3_nt: TGTGCCAGCAGTGAATCTGTAGGGACTATTCGACCCTACGAGCAGTACTTC; cdr3_aa: CASSESVGTIRPYEQYF
j_call: TRBJ1-4; clone_size: .; d_call: .; v_call: TRBV5-1; cdr3_nt: TGCGCCAGCAGCTTGCAGGTACCGGGGGAAAAACTGTTTTTT; cdr3_aa: CASSLQVPGEKLFF
j_call: TRBJ1-1; clone_size: .; d_call: TRBD1; v_call: TRBV19; cdr3_nt: TGTGCCAGTAGGGGGACAGGGGGAAGGGGCACTGAAGCTTTCTTT; cdr3_aa: CASRGTGGRGTEAFF
j_call: TRBJ1-1; clone_size: once; d_call: .; v_call: TRBV18; cdr3_nt: TGTGCCAGCTCACCAGGGGGGGACACTGAAGCTTTCTTT; cdr3_aa: CASSPGGDTEAFF
j_call: TRBJ1-1; clone_size: .; d_call: .; v_call: TRBV27; cdr3_nt: TGTGCCAGCAGTTCCGCGTGGGGCAGGGCTGAAGCTTTCTTT; cdr3_aa: CASSSAWGRAEAFF
j_call: TRBJ2-3; clone_size: .; d_call: TRBD2; v_call: TRBV6-1; cdr3_nt: TGTGCCAGCAGAAGACTAGCGGGGGGCACAGATACGCAGTATTTT; cdr3_aa: CASRRLAGGTDTQYF
j_call: TRBJ2-7; clone_size: .; d_call: TRBD2; v_call: TRBV6-5; cdr3_nt: TGTGCCAGCAGTCAAACGGGACTAGATTTCTACGAGCAGTACTTC; cdr3_aa: CASSQTGLDFYEQYF
j_call: TRBJ2-4; clone_size: .; d_call: .; v_call: TRBV18; cdr3_nt: TGTGCCAGCTCACCGATCAACGGGGGAAACATTCAGTACTTC; cdr3_aa: CASSPINGGNIQYF
j_call: TRBJ2-6; clone_size: .; d_call: .; v_call: TRBV28; cdr3_nt: TGTGCCAGCAGGCGGGACAGCTCTGGGGCCAACGTCCTGACTTTC; cdr3_aa: CASRRDSSGANVLTF
j_call: TRBJ1-1; clone_size: .; d_call: TRBD1; v_call: TRBV28; cdr3_nt: TGTGCCAGCAGCCCCGGGACAGGGAACACTGAAGCTTTCTTT; cdr3_aa: CASSPGTGNTEAFF
j_call: TRBJ2-3; clone_size: .; d_call: TRBD2; v_call: TRBV6-5; cdr3_nt: TGTGCCAGCAGCATCCGGGGGGGCCCGGATACGCAGTATTTT; cdr3_aa: CASSIRGGPDTQYF
j_call: TRBJ1-3; clone_size: .; d_call: .; v_call: TRBV5-5; cdr3_nt: TGTGCCAGCAGCTTGGAGGGCAGGGCCAACTCTGGAAACACCATATATTTT; cdr3_aa: CASSLEGRANSGNTIYF
j_call: TRBJ1-6; clone_size: .; d_call: .; v_call: TRBV21-1; cdr3_nt: TGTGCCAGCAGCCGCGGACAGGGCGTATGGTCACCCCTCCACTTT; cdr3_aa: CASSRGQGVWSPLHF
j_call: TRBJ2-2; clone_size: .; d_call: .; v_call: TRBV7-9; cdr3_nt: TGTGCCAGCATCCTAGGGGGGAACACCGGGGAGCTGTTTTTT; cdr3_aa: CASILGGNTGELFF
j_call: TRBJ2-7; clone_size: .; d_call: .; v_call: TRBV7-9; cdr3_nt: TGTTCCAGCAGCTTAAGAGGAGGTTCCTACGAGCAGTACTTC; cdr3_aa: CSSSLRGGSYEQYF
j_call: TRBJ1-4; clone_size: .; d_call: .; v_call: TRBV28; cdr3_nt: TGTGCCAGCAGTTTTATCGGCCAGGGGACTGAAAAACTGTTTTTT; cdr3_aa: CASSFIGQGTEKLFF
j_call: TRBJ1-1; clone_size: .; d_call: TRBD1; v_call: TRBV18; cdr3_nt: TGTGCCAGCTCACCGTTCGACAGGGGAGTGAACACTGAAGCTTTCTTT; cdr3_aa: CASSPFDRGVNTEAFF
j_call: TRBJ2-1; clone_size: .; d_call: .; v_call: TRBV30; cdr3_nt: TGTGCCTGGATACCCTTGGGGGGGGGCGGGTACAATGAGCAGTTCTTC; cdr3_aa: CAWIPLGGGGYNEQFF
j_call: TRBJ1-5; clone_size: .; d_call: .; v_call: TRBV19; cdr3_nt: TGTGCCAGTAGTGTCCACAGGGTTGTAGGCAATCAGCCCCAGCATTTT; cdr3_aa: CASSVHRVVGNQPQHF
j_call: TRBJ2-7; clone_size: .; d_call: .; v_call: TRBV6-4; cdr3_nt: TGTGCCAGCAGTGACCAAGCCAACCCCTACGAGCAGTACTTC; cdr3_aa: CASSDQANPYEQYF
j_call: TRBJ1-2; clone_size: few; d_call: TRBD1; v_call: TRBV28; cdr3_nt: TGTGCCAGCAGTCTTACCGGGACAGGGAGGGGGAACTATGGCTACACCTTC; cdr3_aa: CASSLTGTGRGNYGYTF
j_call: TRBJ2-5; clone_size: .; d_call: .; v_call: TRBV5-1; cdr3_nt: TGCGCCAGCAGCTTGACAGGGATGATTGAGACCCAGTACTTC; cdr3_aa: CASSLTGMIETQYF
j_call: TRBJ2-7; clone_size: .; d_call: TRBD2; v_call: TRBV5-4; cdr3_nt: TGTGCCAGCAGCGAGAGAAGCGGGAGTAGATCCTACGAGCAGTACTTC; cdr3_aa: CASSERSGSRSYEQYF
j_call: TRBJ2-1; clone_size: .; d_call: .; v_call: TRBV11-2; cdr3_nt: TGTGCCAGCAGCTCAGGGACTGACTCCTACAATGAGCAGTTCTTC; cdr3_aa: CASSSGTDSYNEQFF
j_call: TRBJ2-3; clone_size: .; d_call: TRBD1; v_call: TRBV6-5; cdr3_nt: TGTGCCAGCAGTCCTCCGGGACAGTCAGATACGCAGTATTTT; cdr3_aa: CASSPPGQSDTQYF
j_call: TRBJ2-3; clone_size: .; d_call: TRBD2; v_call: TRBV28; cdr3_nt: TGTGCCAGCAGTTCGTTAGCGGGGGACCACACAGATACGCAGTATTTT; cdr3_aa: CASSSLAGDHTDTQYF
j_call: TRBJ2-2; clone_size: .; d_call: .; v_call: TRBV27; cdr3_nt: TGTGCCAGCAGTTTAAGGCAGGGGTTCACCGGGGAGCTGTTTTTT; cdr3_aa: CASSLRQGFTGELFF
j_call: TRBJ2-7; clone_size: few; d_call: TRBD1; v_call: TRBV29-1; cdr3_nt: TGCAGCGTTGCCTCACTCGCGACAGGGTCCTACGAGCAGTACTTC; cdr3_aa: CSVASLATGSYEQYF
j_call: TRBJ2-7; clone_size: .; d_call: .; v_call: TRBV2; cdr3_nt: TGTGCCAGCCACAGGGAATACGAGCAGTACTTC; cdr3_aa: CASHREYEQYF
j_call: TRBJ1-5; clone_size: .; d_call: .; v_call: TRBV4-3; cdr3_nt: TGCGCCAGCAGCCAAGAGGGTAGCAGCAATCAGCCCCAGCATTTT; cdr3_aa: CASSQEGSSNQPQHF
j_call: TRBJ1-3; clone_size: .; d_call: .; v_call: TRBV2; cdr3_nt: TGTGCCAGCACTGGGGGGGCAGGTGGGGCTGGAAACACCATATATTTT; cdr3_aa: CASTGGAGGAGNTIYF
j_call: TRBJ2-3; clone_size: .; d_call: TRBD2; v_call: TRBV19; cdr3_nt: TGTGCCAGTAGTGAGGGAAGCGGGAGCTCCCATACGCAGTATTTT; cdr3_aa: CASSEGSGSSHTQYF
j_call: TRBJ2-7; clone_size: .; d_call: .; v_call: TRBV27; cdr3_nt: TGTGCCAGCAGGGACAGATGGCACGAGCAGTACTTC; cdr3_aa: CASRDRWHEQYF
j_call: TRBJ2-5; clone_size: .; d_call: .; v_call: TRBV6-1; cdr3_nt: TGTGCCAGCAAGCTGGGGGCCGCCCAAGAGACCCAGTACTTC; cdr3_aa: CASKLGAAQETQYF
j_call: TRBJ1-6; clone_size: .; d_call: .; v_call: TRBV10-2; cdr3_nt: TGCGCCAGCAGTGAGACTTCCTATAATTCACCCCTCCACTTT; cdr3_aa: CASSETSYNSPLHF
j_call: TRBJ2-7; clone_size: .; d_call: .; v_call: TRBV6-5; cdr3_nt: TGTGCCAGCAGGGGCCCGGCTTTCCACGAGCAGTACTTC; cdr3_aa: CASRGPAFHEQYF
j_call: TRBJ2-3; clone_size: .; d_call: TRBD2; v_call: TRBV5-6; cdr3_nt: TGTGCCAGCAGCGTGGGACTAGCGGGGGAACTTACGCAGTATTTT; cdr3_aa: CASSVGLAGELTQYF
j_call: TRBJ2-7; clone_size: .; d_call: TRBD2; v_call: TRBV18; cdr3_nt: TGTGCCAGCTCACCACAAGGCGGGAGGGGGCCGAGCTCCTACGAGCAGTACTTC; cdr3_aa: CASSPQGGRGPSSYEQYF